This TCR beta chain is from a study of shared clonotypes between healthy human individuals. Study background: The people who gave samples were two women and three men aged 18 to 49.

The CDR3 sequence is 15 residues long. V lost 3 bases and J lost 5, with 16 bases in between. The germline V gene encodes CDR1 SEHNR and CDR2 FQNEAQ (reference sequence). Approximately 90 million PBMCs went into genomic DNA for unsorted samples. Unsorted PBMC DNA underwent sequencing on ten immunoSEQ deep assay plates. Only in-frame clones appear in the TCRdb table, and some are missing; sequencing was by immunoSEQ multiplex PCR. Of about 520,000 clones in the sample, over 70% were seen once. The genes are TRBV7-9 and TRBJ2-5; weak D call: TRBD2 (5 bases). The sequence came from a woman in her 40s in good health. Some clones in this sample may be carry-over from other donors' samples. Specimen: PBMCs. CDR3 DNA: TGTGCCAGCAGCTTTGATGGAACAAGAGGGGAGACCCAGTACTTC. Its translation: CASSFDGTRGETQYF.